This T cell receptor (beta chain) emerged from a study of T cell responses to AZD1222 COVID-19 vaccine (TCRdb year 2021). Background on the whole study: Because spike-specific TCR depth and breadth did not differ between the two schedules, AZD1222 recipients who got a second dose at roughly 4 weeks were pooled with those who got a second dose at roughly 12 weeks. TCR sequencing was performed for fewer than 250 trial participants, of whom about 200 were given two doses of AZD1222 and around 26 were given two doses of MenACWY control vaccine. Trial participants were enrolled into age subgroups of 18-55, 56-69 and 70-plus years, which contained about 150, 27 and 61 TCR-sequenced participants, respectively.

The CDR3 regions of human TCRbeta chains were analyzed by immunosequencing. The paper's data handling went like this. TCRs in the repertoires were matched against a reference library of SARS-CoV-2-specific TCRs that had been generated with the MIRA antigen-specificity platform. Breadth meant the fraction of unique TCRs that were SARS-CoV-2-associated, whereas depth meant the fraction of total T cells that were SARS-CoV-2-associated. Using the MIRA data, every spike-specific TCR was mapped to the spike region that the TCR reacted to and assigned to either a CD4 or a CD8 class. Log10-transformed breadth and depth values were compared by one-way ANOVA with Sidak's multiple comparisons tests. TCRdb's version of the immuneACCESS table is confined to in-frame rearrangements and falls short of the full clone set. An unresolved V gene accounts for under half of the shortfall where checked; the remainder is of unknown origin. That table furnishes V, J and clone size, whereas the DNA furnished D and trimming. The sample table lists about 92,000 clones, approximately 85% of them with a count of one. The ten largest clones capture approximately 6.3% of the sample.

Interpreted using the paper, the time point label stands for: baseline before first vaccination. Samples from vaccinated people were obtained from the UK trials COV001 and COV002, which included a single-blind randomized controlled phase 2/3 trial of AZD1222 (ChAdOx1 nCoV-19) in healthy adults. Trial participant PBMC samples were collected at day 0 and day 28 after the second dose for TCRbeta chain sequencing. Results and caveats for the whole study, not just this receptor: Only a handful of AZD1222 recipients were SARS-CoV-2 seropositive at baseline, limiting conclusions about previously exposed vaccinees. Most participants were white British and females outnumbered males, and the authors suggested that clonal diversity may have been underestimated. No day 14 peak-response samples were available, so repertoires were characterized only after the peak T cell response. CD4 TCRs associated with the vaccine covered the entire spike protein, and the dominant responses were in regions 160-218 and 743-854. In the small 56-69-year group, the increase in depth fell short of significance, most likely because of low power. A significant rise in spike-specific TCR breadth and depth was observed after two AZD1222 doses relative to day 0 and relative to MenACWY recipients. Reportedly, almost half of the unique spike-specific TCRs recognized epitopes lying outside the regions that are mutated in the B.1.351 and B.1.1.7 variants.

For this chain, trimming is 4 bases at the V end and 6 bases at the J end, and the number of junction bases without a gene match is 9. The CDR3 numbers 15 residues from cysteine through phenylalanine. Left in the record is the CDR3 DNA by itself, 45 bases read in frame from the first base. CDR1 and CDR2, looked up from the germline V gene, are SNHLY and FYNNEI. As for this clone: Its antigen remains undetermined. Per-base quality was not reported, and no clone a single base away is much larger than it.

The rearrangement joined TRBV2 to TRBJ2-7; 10 central bases correspond to TRBD1. The sequencing used peripheral blood, collected on day 0 of AZD1222 vaccination. This sequence originates from an adult in good health. The CDR3 loop reads CASSGEGQGFGEQYF. The DNA is TGTGCCAGCAGTGGGGAGGGACAGGGGTTCGGCGAGCAGTACTTC.